This is a list of T cell receptor beta chains from one sample in a study of control samples from healthy donors and cancer patients. Repertoires were generated with immunoSEQ multiplex PCR, while TCRdb's copy carries only in-frame clones and drops some. The table lists some 130,000 clones, 80% to 95% of them singletons. Sequencing was done on a sample of blood. Receptor source: a middle-aged man in good health. CDR3s include the opening cysteine and the closing phenylalanine or tryptophan. Each record gives: D gene, clone size, J gene, V gene, CDR3 protein, CDR3 DNA. A D gene is named only where the DNA matches it firmly. Not all rows give a size; the values are once, few, many and, for expanded clones, a class.

d_gene: TRBD2
abundance: NA
j_gene: TRBJ2-3
v_gene: TRBV24-1
CDR3aa: CATSDPRAGGADTQYF
CDR3nt: TGTGCCACCAGTGATCCCCGAGCGGGGGGCGCAGATACGCAGTATTTT

d_gene: NA
abundance: NA
j_gene: TRBJ1-4
v_gene: TRBV9
CDR3aa: CASTPGGATNEKLFF
CDR3nt: TGTGCCAGCACCCCGGGGGGTGCAACTAATGAAAAACTGTTTTTT

d_gene: NA
abundance: NA
j_gene: TRBJ2-7
v_gene: TRBV6-6
CDR3aa: CASSRAAGQSSYEQYF
CDR3nt: TGTGCCAGCAGTCGAGCCGCTGGGCAGAGCTCCTACGAGCAGTACTTC

d_gene: NA
abundance: once
j_gene: TRBJ1-1
v_gene: TRBV11-1
CDR3aa: CASSFGVVGDTEAFF
CDR3nt: TGTGCCAGCAGCTTTGGGGTCGTGGGGGACACTGAAGCTTTCTTT

d_gene: NA
abundance: NA
j_gene: TRBJ2-2
v_gene: TRBV5-6
CDR3aa: CASSLGGITGELFF
CDR3nt: TGTGCCAGCAGCTTGGGTGGTATAACCGGGGAGCTGTTTTTT

d_gene: NA
abundance: NA
j_gene: TRBJ2-1
v_gene: TRBV7-2
CDR3aa: CASSLASAKANEQFF
CDR3nt: TGTGCCAGCAGCTTAGCTTCCGCTAAGGCGAATGAGCAGTTCTTC

d_gene: TRBD1
abundance: few
j_gene: TRBJ1-6
v_gene: TRBV6-5
CDR3aa: CASSYSGTGFPLHF
CDR3nt: TGTGCCAGCAGTTACTCCGGGACAGGGTTCCCCCTCCACTTT

d_gene: TRBD1
abundance: NA
j_gene: TRBJ2-2
v_gene: TRBV12-5
CDR3aa: CASGLVSMTGWDTGELFF
CDR3nt: TGTGCTAGTGGTTTGGTCTCCATGACAGGGTGGGACACCGGGGAGCTGTTTTTT

d_gene: TRBD1
abundance: NA
j_gene: TRBJ2-7
v_gene: TRBV7-9
CDR3aa: CASSLEGAREQYF
CDR3nt: TGTGCCAGCAGCTTAGAGGGGGCGCGCGAGCAGTACTTC

d_gene: NA
abundance: few
j_gene: TRBJ2-7
v_gene: TRBV7-7
CDR3aa: CASSEKRGSLYEQYF
CDR3nt: TGTGCTAGCAGCGAAAAGAGGGGCAGTCTCTACGAGCAGTACTTC

d_gene: NA
abundance: NA
j_gene: TRBJ2-1
v_gene: TRBV27
CDR3aa: CASSPNYNEQFF
CDR3nt: TGTGCCAGCAGTCCAAACTACAATGAGCAGTTCTTC

d_gene: NA
abundance: NA
j_gene: TRBJ2-3
v_gene: TRBV7-9
CDR3aa: CASSHGPRGQYF
CDR3nt: TGTGCCAGCAGCCATGGACCGAGGGGGCAGTATTTT

d_gene: TRBD1
abundance: NA
j_gene: TRBJ1-6
v_gene: TRBV16
CDR3aa: CASSHDRGRSPLHF
CDR3nt: TGTGCCAGCAGCCACGACAGGGGGCGTTCACCCCTCCACTTT

d_gene: NA
abundance: NA
j_gene: TRBJ2-2
v_gene: TRBV24-1
CDR3aa: CATSDRTNTGELFF
CDR3nt: TGTGCCACCAGTGACAGAACGAACACCGGGGAGCTGTTTTTT

d_gene: NA
abundance: NA
j_gene: TRBJ2-1
v_gene: TRBV19
CDR3aa: CASMPGPSSHEQFF
CDR3nt: TGTGCCAGTATGCCGGGACCAAGTTCGCATGAGCAGTTCTTC

d_gene: NA
abundance: NA
j_gene: TRBJ1-1
v_gene: TRBV18
CDR3aa: CASSGLGGTEAFF
CDR3nt: TGTGCCAGCTCAGGGTTGGGTGGAACTGAAGCTTTCTTT

d_gene: TRBD2
abundance: NA
j_gene: TRBJ2-7
v_gene: TRBV5-1
CDR3aa: CARNYIYRKAGGDPSYEQYF
CDR3nt: TGCGCCAGGAACTACATCTACCGGAAAGCGGGGGGGGATCCCTCCTACGAGCAGTACTTC

d_gene: TRBD1
abundance: once
j_gene: TRBJ2-1
v_gene: TRBV18
CDR3aa: CASSPLQDRGAEQFF
CDR3nt: TGTGCCAGCTCACCCCTACAGGACAGGGGGGCTGAGCAGTTCTTC

d_gene: TRBD1
abundance: NA
j_gene: TRBJ2-2
v_gene: TRBV14
CDR3aa: CASSHPGQGVFNTGELFF
CDR3nt: TGTGCCAGCAGCCATCCGGGACAGGGGGTCTTTAACACCGGGGAGCTGTTTTTT

d_gene: TRBD2
abundance: NA
j_gene: TRBJ2-3
v_gene: TRBV10-2
CDR3aa: CASSLAGLTDTQYF
CDR3nt: TGCGCCAGCAGTCTAGCGGGACTCACAGATACGCAGTATTTT

d_gene: NA
abundance: NA
j_gene: TRBJ1-5
v_gene: TRBV6-6
CDR3aa: CASSGPLPGNQPQHF
CDR3nt: TGTGCCAGCAGTGGCCCGTTACCCGGAAATCAGCCCCAGCATTTT

d_gene: NA
abundance: NA
j_gene: TRBJ1-1
v_gene: TRBV18
CDR3aa: CASSAVHTEAFF
CDR3nt: TGTGCCAGCTCAGCAGTCCACACTGAAGCTTTCTTT

d_gene: NA
abundance: NA
j_gene: TRBJ1-5
v_gene: TRBV2
CDR3aa: CASSGQNGNQPQHF
CDR3nt: TGTGCCAGCAGTGGACAGAATGGAAATCAGCCCCAGCATTTT

d_gene: NA
abundance: NA
j_gene: TRBJ1-1
v_gene: TRBV9
CDR3aa: CASSVGTLGRYTEAFF
CDR3nt: TGTGCCAGCAGCGTAGGGACGTTGGGACGGTACACTGAAGCTTTCTTT

d_gene: NA
abundance: NA
j_gene: TRBJ1-1
v_gene: TRBV7-8
CDR3aa: CASSSSGGQNTEAFF
CDR3nt: TGTGCCAGCAGCTCCTCCGGGGGGCAGAACACTGAAGCTTTCTTT

d_gene: TRBD1
abundance: NA
j_gene: TRBJ1-6
v_gene: TRBV3-1/TRBV3-2
CDR3aa: CASSQATGGRSPLHF
CDR3nt: TGTGCCAGCAGCCAGGCCACAGGGGGCCGATCACCCCTCCACTTT

d_gene: NA
abundance: NA
j_gene: TRBJ2-1
v_gene: TRBV5-1
CDR3aa: CASSSGGNSYNEQFF
CDR3nt: TGCGCCAGCAGCTCGGGCGGAAATTCCTACAATGAGCAGTTCTTC

d_gene: NA
abundance: once
j_gene: TRBJ2-5
v_gene: TRBV3-1/TRBV3-2
CDR3aa: CASSQRTGQETQYF
CDR3nt: TGTGCCAGCAGCCAAAGGACGGGGCAAGAGACCCAGTACTTC